One and the same sample provided the 26 T cell receptor beta chains below, sequenced in a study of blood T cell repertoires in COVID-19. Here immunoSEQ multiplex PCR was the method, and the copy in TCRdb shows in-frame clones only, minus some. The data contain approximately 5,500 clones, nearly 90% of them singletons. Input material: peripheral blood. The receptors come from a woman aged 80 or older with acute or convalescent COVID-19.

This rearrangement joins TRBV24-1 to TRBJ1-4; tentative D call: TRBD1 (6 bases). The V and J ends lost 4 bases and 4 bases respectively, with 12 bases between them. From germline, CDR1 is KGHDR and CDR2 SFDVKD. The CDR3 sequence is 15 residues long. The CDR3: CATSDTGQYNEKLFF. The CDR3 DNA follows: TGTGCCACCAGTGACACGGGACAATATAATGAAAAACTGTTTTTT.

The genes are TRBV6-1 and TRBJ1-2, with a tentative D call TRBD1 (6 bases). Trimming cost V 6 bases and J 5 bases, with 31 bases left between them. This CDR3 has 19 amino acids. CDR1 MNHNS and CDR2 SASEGT come from the germline V gene. CDR3 sequence (DNA): TGTGCCAGCAGCGAACGGGGGGCGGAAACGACTGTAAATCTATATGGCTACACCTTC. Its translation: CASSERGAETTVNLYGYTF.

This clone was recorded only once. The chain employs TRBV18 and TRBJ1-2; D is uncertain. CDR3 length: 14 residues. Germline V CDR1 and CDR2: KGHSH, LQKENI. V was trimmed by 3 bases and J by 10 bases, leaving 18 bases between them. The CDR3 loop is CASSPAGPGSLYTF. CDR3 in DNA: TGTGCCAGCTCACCTGCGGGTCCCGGGTCCCTCTACACCTTC.

The V gene is TRBV6-2 or TRBV6-3, the J gene TRBJ2-7, with 10 bases lining up with TRBD1. Germline CDR1 and CDR2: MNHEY and SVGEGT. V was clipped by 0 bases and J by 0 bases; unmatched bases: 8. This CDR3 is 18 amino acids long. The CDR3 region has the DNA TGTGCCAGCAGTTACTCGCTTGGGAGACAGGGGGCCTCCTACGAGCAGTACTTC. Translation: CASSYSLGRQGASYEQYF.

This chain joins TRBV23-1 and TRBJ1-1, with a tentative D call TRBD1 (6 bases). TRBV23-1 is sorted into the ORF group, with uncertain function. CDR3 length: 14 residues. Trimming took 6 bases from V and 3 from J, leaving 14 bases between them. CDR3 region: CASREGKGDTEAFF. The CDR3, as DNA: TGCGCCAGCAGAGAGGGGAAGGGGGACACTGAAGCTTTCTTT.

Regarding this clone: The junction differs from germline at one of its ends, possibly a read error. The chain joins TRBV13 to TRBJ1-1; 9 bases are shared with TRBD1. CDR1 is PRHDT and CDR2 is FYEKMQ in the germline V gene (reference sequence). The length of the CDR3 is 13 residues. CDR3: CASSLVGDRESLF. The CDR3 DNA is TGTGCCAGCAGCTTAGTGGGGGACAGGGAGAGTCTCTTT.

The chain joins TRBV11-2 to TRBJ2-5, with D possibly matching TRBD2 (5 bases). V lost 3 bases and J lost 4, with 12 bases in between. This CDR3 has 14 amino acids. Per the germline V gene, CDR1 is SGHAT and CDR2 is FQNNGV. This chain's CDR3 is CASSFVGVGETQYF. The CDR3 DNA follows: TGTGCCAGCAGCTTCGTCGGGGTTGGAGAGACCCAGTACTTC.

V usage is TRBV27 and J usage is TRBJ2-3, with 7 bases aligning to TRBD2. Germline V CDR1 and CDR2: MNHEY, SMNVEV (reference sequence). This CDR3 is 18 amino acids long. Trimming cost V 5 bases and J 2 bases; bases outside gene matches: 16. The CDR3 bases are TGTGCCAGCAGTCCACCTCCGGACGCGGGGGTTCCCACAGATACGCAGTATTTT. It codes for CASSPPPDAGVPTDTQYF.

The chain joins TRBV6-1 to TRBJ1-2; D is perhaps TRBD1 (5 bases). Germline lookup yields CDR1 MNHNS and CDR2 SASEGT. There are 14 residues in the CDR3. V shed 0 bases and J shed 8 bases, with 13 bases lying between them. The CDR3 protein is CASSEAAGPRGYTF. The DNA for the CDR3 is TGTGCCAGCAGTGAAGCCGCAGGGCCTAGGGGCTACACCTTC.

The rearrangement joins TRBV6-5 to TRBJ2-2; TRBD2 might be the D (5 bases). The germline CDR1 and CDR2 sequences are MNHEY and SVGAGI. This CDR3 is 14 amino acids long. Trimming cost V 7 bases and J 6 bases, with 15 bases left between them. The chain's CDR3 is CASTKLGDAGELFF. The CDR3 DNA reads TGTGCCAGCACCAAACTCGGGGATGCCGGGGAGCTGTTTTTT.

CDR3 in amino acids: CASRIAGTFTGELFF. CDR3 nucleotide sequence: TGTGCCAGCAGAATAGCGGGGACTTTCACCGGGGAGCTGTTTTTT. The V and J genes are TRBV4-2 and TRBJ2-2; the match to TRBD2 covers 8 bases. Germline V gene sequence: CDR1 LGHNA, CDR2 YNFKEQ. There are 15 residues in the CDR3. Losses at the gene ends were 6 bases for V and 4 bases for J; bases not matched to a gene: 7.

The rearrangement links TRBV5-1 to TRBJ2-7, with 7 bases aligning to TRBD1. The CDR3 sequence is 14 residues long. J gave up 5 bases and V 0 bases, and 5 bases lay outside the gene matches. Germline loops: CDR1 SGHRS, CDR2 YFSETQ. In DNA form, the CDR3 reads TGCGCCAGCAGCTTGGGACAGGGAACACACGAGCAGTACTTC. Its translation: CASSLGQGTHEQYF.

The rearrangement joins TRBV5-8 to TRBJ2-3; 13 bases match TRBD2. The CDR3 extends over 18 amino acids. Germline V lookup: CDR1 SGHTS, CDR2 YDEGEE. V shed 4 bases, J shed 0 bases, and the junction held 8 bases outside the gene matches. CDR3: CASSPGLAGAISTDTQYF. The CDR3 DNA follows: TGTGCCAGCAGCCCCGGACTAGCGGGGGCAATAAGCACAGATACGCAGTATTTT.

This clone is labeled large. J is TRBJ1-4 and V is TRBV28, with D maybe TRBD1 (5 bases). Trimming removed 5 bases at V and 2 bases at J, with 15 bases between. This CDR3 comprises 16 residues. Germline V gene lookup returns CDR1 MDHEN and CDR2 SYDVKM. The CDR3 DNA reads as TGTGCCAGCAGTCTCCACAGGTTTACGACTAATGAAAAACTGTTTTTT. Protein product: CASSLHRFTTNEKLFF.

The rearrangement uses TRBV6-2 or TRBV6-3 and TRBJ2-7; 9 positions agree with TRBD2. Per germline, CDR1 MNHEY and CDR2 SVGEGT. CDR3 length: 18 residues. The J segment lost 0 bases and the V segment lost 6 bases, leaving 15 bases of the junction unmatched. The CDR3 DNA reads as TGTGCCAGCAGCTCTCTGGTAGCGGGGGCCACGAGCTCCTACGAGCAGTACTTC. Protein sequence: CASSSLVAGATSSYEQYF.

V and J are TRBV4-1 and TRBJ2-3; TRBD2 matches at 8 bases. V dropped 6 bases and J dropped 0; count of bases not matched to a gene: 2. Per germline, CDR1 MGHRA and CDR2 YSYEKL. The CDR3 length is 14 residues. The CDR3 nucleotides read TGCGCCAGCAGACTAGCGGAGAGCACAGATACGCAGTATTTT. It yields the protein CASRLAESTDTQYF.

The rearrangement joins TRBV6-5 to TRBJ1-2; D is undetermined. The CDR3 loop spans 14 amino acids. Trimming took 5 bases from V and 2 from J, leaving 12 bases between them. The germline V gene encodes CDR1 MNHEY and CDR2 SVGAGI. The CDR3 coding sequence is TGTGCCAGCAGTACCCCAATCGGGAACTATGGCTACACCTTC. Residues: CASSTPIGNYGYTF.

J is TRBJ1-1 and V is TRBV5-1; tentatively, D is TRBD1 (5 bases). The CDR3 consists of 15 residues. The germline gives CDR1 SGHRS, CDR2 YFSETQ. Trimming removed 0 bases at V and 0 bases at J, with 9 bases between. CDR3 DNA: TGCGCCAGCAGCTTGGCCGGACACTTGAACACTGAAGCTTTCTTT. It specifies CASSLAGHLNTEAFF.

This rearrangement joins TRBV28 to TRBJ2-2; tentative D call: TRBD1 (5 bases). Germline loops: CDR1 MDHEN, CDR2 SYDVKM. CDR3 length: 13 amino acids. Between the trimmed V and J ends, which lost 7 bases and 2 bases, there was a span of 8 bases. The CDR3 here is CASKGANTGELFF. The DNA of the CDR3 is TGTGCCAGCAAAGGGGCCAACACCGGGGAGCTGTTTTTT.

The count of this clone is one. V usage is TRBV20-1 and J usage is TRBJ2-5; no clear D. Trimming removed 3 bases at V and 5 bases at J, with 4 bases between. Germline assignment: CDR1 DFQATT and CDR2 SNEGSKA (reference sequence). The CDR3 has 10 residues. CDR3 bases: TGCAGTGCTAGCCTGGAGACCCAGTACTTC. It yields the protein CSASLETQYF.

This clone was seen just once. The rearrangement links TRBV7-3 to TRBJ2-1; D may be TRBD1 (6 bases). The germline gives CDR1 SGHTA, CDR2 FQGTGA. CDR3 size: 12 residues. V shed 3 bases and J shed 8 bases, with 8 bases lying between them. CDR3 coding DNA: TGTGCCAGCAGCTTCAGGGGCGATGAGCAGTTCTTC. Its protein is CASSFRGDEQFF.

CDR3 residues: CASSSTGRETQYF. For the CDR3, the DNA is TGTGCCAGCAGCTCGACCGGGAGGGAGACCCAGTACTTC. The chain uses TRBV5-8 and TRBJ2-5, with 7 nucleotides matching TRBD2. The germline V gene has CDR1 SGHTS and CDR2 YDEGEE. After removal of 3 bases from V and 5 bases from J, the junction contained 4 bases not matched to a gene. This CDR3 has 13 residues. The full variable domain, its missing parts supplied by reference TRBV5-8 and TRBJ2-5, is EAGVTQSPTHLIKTRGQQATLRCSPISGHTSVYWYQQALGLGLQFLLWYDEGEERNRGNFPPRFSGRQFPNYSSELNVNALELEDSALYLCASSSTGRETQYFGPGTRLLVL.

The V gene is TRBV29-1, the J gene TRBJ2-3; maybe TRBD1 (5 bases). The length of the CDR3 is 14 residues. CDR1 is SQVTM, CDR2 ANQGSEA, per germline. V was clipped by 6 bases and J by 1 base, with 14 bases between them. CDR3 residues: CSVHASRGTDTQYF. CDR3 in DNA: TGCAGCGTCCACGCGTCCAGGGGCACAGATACGCAGTATTTT.

The gene calls are TRBV5-5 and TRBJ1-6; TRBD1 might be the D (5 bases). This CDR3 comprises 15 residues. CDR1 and CDR2 (germline): SGHKS, YYEKEE (reference sequence). V was clipped by 4 bases and J by 7 bases, with 15 bases between them. The CDR3 here is CASSQLGRQNSPLHF. The CDR3 DNA is TGTGCCAGCAGCCAGCTTGGGCGACAGAATTCACCCCTCCACTTT.

This clone was observed a single time. V gene TRBV5-4 combines with J gene TRBJ2-5; 9 positions agree with TRBD2. Germline V gene lookup returns CDR1 SGHNT and CDR2 YYREEE (reference sequence). V lost 2 bases, J lost 1 base, and 12 bases stayed unmatched. This CDR3 is built from 18 residues. The chain's CDR3 is CASSLPPGRGGPQETQYF. The CDR3 DNA sequence: TGTGCCAGCAGCTTACCCCCAGGGCGGGGGGGCCCCCAAGAGACCCAGTACTTC.

This chain uses TRBV5-1 with TRBJ2-7; maybe TRBD1 (6 bases). Germline assignment: CDR1 SGHRS and CDR2 YFSETQ. The CDR3 contains 17 residues. Trimming removed 3 bases at V and 1 base at J, with 20 bases between. The CDR3 here is CASSSDKGDPLSYEQYF. The CDR3 coding sequence is TGCGCCAGCAGCTCGGACAAGGGGGACCCCCTATCCTACGAGCAGTACTTC.